The 16 T cell receptor beta chains reported below all come from one sample, sequenced in a study of blood T cell repertoires in COVID-19. Assay: immunoSEQ multiplex PCR; the TCRdb copy retains only in-frame clones and omits some. The profile shows around 150,000 clones, approximately 90% of them singletons. Sequencing was carried out using peripheral blood. These receptors originate from a woman aged 55-70 years with active COVID-19.

This chain joins TRBV7-9 and TRBJ1-1; D not resolved. CDR1 is SEHNR, CDR2 FQNEAQ, per germline (reference sequence). Trimming left V 3 bases short and J 6 bases short, with 8 bases between. The CDR3 loop spans 12 amino acids. The CDR3 DNA reads TGTGCCAGCAGCTTCCTAGACGCTGAAGCTTTCTTT. This translates into CASSFLDAEAFF.

This sequence joins TRBV12-3 or TRBV12-4 and TRBJ1-2; D unresolved. The CDR3 loop spans 12 amino acids. With 2 bases removed from V and 7 bases from J, the gap between germline ends came to 8 bases. The CDR3 region has the DNA TGTGCCAGCAGTTTACCGGGTGGTGGCTACACCTTC. It is translated as CASSLPGGGYTF.

The rearrangement uses TRBV18 and TRBJ2-3; 14 bases are a match to TRBD2. With V trimmed by 3 bases and J by 4 bases, 6 bases remained unmatched. Looked up from germline, CDR1 is KGHSH and CDR2 is LQKENI. The CDR3 loop spans 17 amino acids. The CDR3 DNA reads TGTGCCAGCTCACCGCCGGGACTAGCGGGGGCGGCAGATACGCAGTATTTT. Amino acids: CASSPPGLAGAADTQYF. Variable domain in full (rest from reference TRBV18 and TRBJ2-3): NAGVMQNPRHLVRRRGQEARLRCSPMKGHSHVYWYRQLPEEGLKFMVYLQKENIIDESGMPKERFSAEFPKEGPSILRIQQVVRGDSAAYFCASSPPGLAGAADTQYFGPGTRLTVL.

The chain links TRBV25-1 to TRBJ2-1, with a tentative D call TRBD2 (5 bases). Germline V gene lookup returns CDR1 MGHDK and CDR2 SYGVNS. This CDR3 spans 15 amino acids. V lost 2 bases and J 10 bases, leaving 18 bases between the germline ends. This chain's CDR3 is CASSEQFTSLNEQFF. The CDR3 bases are TGTGCCAGCAGTGAACAGTTTACTAGTCTTAACGAGCAGTTCTTC.

This clone was picked up a small number of times. The chain carries TRBV4-2 and TRBJ2-5; 9 bases are a match to TRBD2. This CDR3 has 16 amino acids. V lost 0 bases, J lost 4 bases, and 6 bases stayed unmatched. CDR1 is LGHNA and CDR2 is YNFKEQ in the germline V gene. The CDR3 sequence is CASSQDWVAGVETQYF. CDR3 sequence (DNA): TGTGCCAGCAGCCAAGATTGGGTAGCGGGAGTAGAGACCCAGTACTTC.

This CDR3 reads CASSRTGGKIGQETQYF. The CDR3 DNA follows: TGTGCCAGCTCGCGGACAGGGGGCAAAATTGGCCAAGAGACCCAGTACTTC. The chain couples TRBV18 to TRBJ2-5, with 11 bases aligning to TRBD1. Trimming removed 6 bases from V and 1 base from J; junction bases left unmatched: 10. The V gene's germline CDR1 is KGHSH and CDR2 LQKENI. The CDR3 is 17 residues long. The full variable domain, rest sourced from reference TRBV18 and TRBJ2-5, is NAGVMQNPRHLVRRRGQEARLRCSPMKGHSHVYWYRQLPEEGLKFMVYLQKENIIDESGMPKERFSAEFPKEGPSILRIQQVVRGDSAAYFCASSRTGGKIGQETQYFGPGTRLLVL.

V and J are TRBV7-2 and TRBJ2-1; D possibly corresponds to TRBD1 (6 bases). The CDR3 is made up of 14 amino acids. V was trimmed by 1 base and J by 15 bases, leaving 19 bases between them. Germline lookup yields CDR1 SGHTA and CDR2 FQGNSA. The CDR3 region is CASSLEAGQFPTFF. Here the CDR3 DNA reads TGTGCCAGCAGCTTAGAGGCCGGACAGTTCCCCACGTTCTTC.

The chain employs TRBV29-1 and TRBJ2-5; TRBD2 matches 14 bases. Germline lookup yields CDR1 SQVTM and CDR2 ANQGSEA. V was pared by 5 bases and J by 4 bases, with 6 bases of the junction left unmatched. The CDR3 contains 15 residues. The CDR3 nucleotides read TGCAGCGTTCAGCCGACTAGCGGGAGGGGAGAGACCCAGTACTTC. Translation gives CSVQPTSGRGETQYF.

CDR3 amino acids: CASSFSPYTDTQYF. In DNA, the CDR3 is TGTGCCAGCAGTTTCTCCCCCTACACAGATACGCAGTATTTT. The V call is TRBV28, the J call TRBJ2-3, with D unclear. Deletions cut 3 bases from V and 2 bases from J, with 9 bases between. The CDR3 has 14 amino acids. Looked up from germline, CDR1 is MDHEN and CDR2 is SYDVKM.

V usage is TRBV28 and J usage is TRBJ2-2, with D perhaps matching TRBD1 (5 bases). The germline gives CDR1 MDHEN, CDR2 SYDVKM. This CDR3 has 13 residues. V was pared by 6 bases and J by 0 bases, with 5 bases between. DNA for the CDR3: TGTGCCAGCAGGACAGCGAACACCGGGGAGCTGTTTTTT. Translating it yields CASRTANTGELFF.

This clone was observed a single time. The chain couples TRBV7-2 to TRBJ1-3, with D maybe TRBD1 (6 bases). Germline V gene lookup returns CDR1 SGHTA and CDR2 FQGNSA. The V and J ends lost 9 bases and 5 bases respectively, with 17 bases between them. This CDR3 spans 14 amino acids. The DNA of the CDR3 is TGTGCCAGTCAGGGGATCAGGGCACGAAACACCATATATTTT. Protein product: CASQGIRARNTIYF.

This chain uses TRBV4-2 with TRBJ2-2, with D maybe TRBD2 (6 bases). This CDR3 contains 18 residues. Trimming left V 3 bases short and J 6 bases short, with 23 bases between. The germline V gene has CDR1 LGHNA and CDR2 YNFKEQ. Here the CDR3 DNA reads TGTGCCAGCAGCCAGAGACCGGGACTCAATTTCCCCCCCGGGGAGCTGTTTTTT. This encodes CASSQRPGLNFPPGELFF.

The genes are TRBV6-2 or TRBV6-3 and TRBJ2-5, with 7 bases that match TRBD1. Germline lookup yields CDR1 MNHEY and CDR2 SVGEGT. This CDR3 is 14 amino acids long. V was clipped by 6 bases and J by 4 bases; unmatched bases: 8. CDR3 sequence (DNA): TGTGCCAGCAGCCTGACAGGGTATGGAGAGACCCAGTACTTC. It codes for CASSLTGYGETQYF.

This clone was counted between two and nine times. Written as DNA, the CDR3 is TGTGCCAGCAGCCTATACGGAGACTATGGCTACACCTTC. This codes for CASSLYGDYGYTF. The chain uses TRBV6-1 and TRBJ1-2; unclear D gene. Germline lookup yields CDR1 MNHNS and CDR2 SASEGT. V lost 6 bases, J lost 3 bases, and 11 bases lay in between. The CDR3 consists of 13 residues.

The rearrangement links TRBV28 to TRBJ2-3; the D gene is possibly TRBD2 (5 bases). The length of the CDR3 is 14 residues. Germline CDR1 is MDHEN and CDR2 is SYDVKM. V lost 4 bases and J lost 1, with 9 bases in between. The CDR3 is CASSSPRGTDTQYF. The DNA for the CDR3 is TGTGCCAGCAGTTCTCCGAGGGGCACAGATACGCAGTATTTT.

In this sample, this clone turned up once. The CDR3 sequence is CATSDLLRRNEQFF. CDR3 DNA: TGTGCCACCAGTGATTTGCTCCGTAGAAATGAGCAGTTCTTC. The chain combines TRBV24-1 with TRBJ2-1; D uncertain. Germline CDR1 reads KGHDR; CDR2 reads SFDVKD. There are 14 residues in the CDR3. V lost 0 bases, J lost 7 bases, and 9 bases lay in between.